This record looks at one T cell receptor (beta chain) sequence and its context. Its antigen is as yet unknown. Germline is not matched at one junction end, which may reflect a read error. Every sampled donor was Caucasian and healthy. The data belong to a study of identical twins. TCRdb reanalysed the 5' RACE reads using MiXCR and keeps one entry per CDR3 protein. The sample yields 1.5 million to 2 million distinct CDR3 sequences, under 35% seen once. Whole-study findings and limits: Insertions were fewer in abundant cord blood beta clonotypes, whereas memory repertoires showed none of this pattern. Modelling approaches yielded underestimates of out-of-frame TCR alpha sharing between monozygotic twins. Out-of-frame alpha sequences common to twins exhibited an excess of low generation probability.

The sequence came from a newborn girl in good health. The sequencing sample was made of cord blood.

The CDR3 nucleotides read TGCAGTGCTCCCGGACGCACAGATTCGCAGTATTTT. Amino acids: CSAPGRTDSQYF. V gene TRBV20-1 combines with J gene TRBJ2-3; no definite D call. There are 12 residues in the CDR3. Germline assignment: CDR1 DFQATT and CDR2 SNEGSKA (reference sequence).